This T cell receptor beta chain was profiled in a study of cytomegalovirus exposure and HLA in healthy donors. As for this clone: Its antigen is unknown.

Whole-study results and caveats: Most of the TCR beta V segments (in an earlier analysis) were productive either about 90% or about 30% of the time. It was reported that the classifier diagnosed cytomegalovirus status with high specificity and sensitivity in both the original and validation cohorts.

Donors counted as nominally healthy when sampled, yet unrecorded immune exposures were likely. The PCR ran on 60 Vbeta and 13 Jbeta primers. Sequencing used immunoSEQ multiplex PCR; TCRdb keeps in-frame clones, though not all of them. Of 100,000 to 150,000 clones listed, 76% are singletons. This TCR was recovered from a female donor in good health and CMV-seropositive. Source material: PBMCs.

The CDR3 DNA is TGTGCCAGCAGTGACTCGAGGGGGTCCGGGGAGCTGTTTTTT. Its translation: CASSDSRGSGELFF. The rearrangement links TRBV6-4 to TRBJ2-2, with a weak D call TRBD1 (6 bases). CDR1 and CDR2 from the germline V gene are MRHNA and SNTAGT. This CDR3 is built from 14 residues. V was shortened by 0 bases and J by 6 bases, with 8 bases between the two germline ends.